Given below is one TCR beta chain in context. The antigen remains unidentified. These data belong to a study of cytotoxic CD8 clonotypes in ibrutinib-treated CLL. General study points: Public clonotypes, an uncommon group, contracted or remained stable on treatment. The clonality went up when patients responded to ibrutinib and dropped back toward baseline at progression.

The assay was immunoSEQ multiplex PCR, and TCRdb's table has in-frame clones only and misses some. This table holds over 100,000 clones, 70% to 90% found once. V was clipped by 6 bases and J by 3 bases; unmatched bases: 6. Germline CDR1 is MDHEN and CDR2 is SYDVKM. This CDR3 contains 16 residues. The source of this sequence is a human donor with chronic lymphocytic leukemia. The rearrangement uses TRBV28 and TRBJ2-5, with 14 bases aligning to TRBD2. This specimen consisted of PBMCs, obtained after 24 months of ibrutinib treatment. CDR3 nucleotide sequence: TGTGCCAGCAGCGAGGCGACTAGCGGGAGGGAAGAGACCCAGTACTTC. Protein sequence: CASSEATSGREETQYF.